What follows are 3 T cell receptor beta chains derived from one specimen sequenced in a study of cytomegalovirus exposure and HLA in healthy donors. PCR used 60 Vbeta primers and 13 Jbeta primers. Sequencing was performed with immunoSEQ multiplex PCR; in TCRdb, only in-frame clones are kept and a portion is missing. The sample holds more than 65,000 clones; more than 75% are singletons and the top ten take 1.9%. Specimen: PBMCs. Receptor source: a man between 18 and 29 years old in good health and CMV-seronegative.

The chain uses TRBV12-5 and TRBJ2-2; no clear D. The V gene's germline CDR1 is LGHNT and CDR2 FRNRAP. The CDR3 is 12 amino acids. V gave up 8 bases and J gave up 2 bases, with 6 bases separating them. CDR3 coding DNA: TGTGCTAGTAGCCGTAACACCGGGGAGCTGTTTTTT. Translating gives CASSRNTGELFF.

This chain uses TRBV18 with TRBJ2-5, with a tentative D call TRBD1 (5 bases). This CDR3 region has 15 residues. V was clipped by 3 bases and J by 5 bases, with 16 bases between them. Germline V gene data show CDR1 as KGHSH and CDR2 as LQKENI. This CDR3 reads CASSPKAQGWETQYF. The CDR3 nucleotides read TGTGCCAGCTCACCGAAAGCCCAGGGATGGGAGACCCAGTACTTC.

This rearrangement joins TRBV28 to TRBJ2-2, with TRBD2 matching over 9 bases. Trimming at V came to 5 bases and at J to 7 bases, leaving 11 bases not matched to a gene. In germline, CDR1 is MDHEN, CDR2 SYDVKM. CDR3 length equals 16 residues. CDR3 DNA sequence: TGTGCCAGCAGTCCGGGCGGGACTAGCTTTTTCGGGGAGCTGTTTTTT. This translates into CASSPGGTSFFGELFF.